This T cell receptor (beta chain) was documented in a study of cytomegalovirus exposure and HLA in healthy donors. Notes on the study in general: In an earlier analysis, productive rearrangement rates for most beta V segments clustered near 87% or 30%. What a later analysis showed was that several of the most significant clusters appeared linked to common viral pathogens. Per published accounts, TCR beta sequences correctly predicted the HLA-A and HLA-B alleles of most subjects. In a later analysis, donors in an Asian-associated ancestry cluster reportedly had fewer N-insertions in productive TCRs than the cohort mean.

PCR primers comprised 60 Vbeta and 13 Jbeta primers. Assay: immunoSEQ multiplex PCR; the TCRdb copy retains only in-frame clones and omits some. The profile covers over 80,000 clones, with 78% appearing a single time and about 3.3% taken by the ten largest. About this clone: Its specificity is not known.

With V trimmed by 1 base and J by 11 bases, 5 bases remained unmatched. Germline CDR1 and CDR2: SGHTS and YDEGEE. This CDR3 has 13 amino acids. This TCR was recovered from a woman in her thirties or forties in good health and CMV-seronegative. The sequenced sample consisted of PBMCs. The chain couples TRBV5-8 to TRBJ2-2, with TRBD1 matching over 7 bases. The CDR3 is CASSLLGGHELFF. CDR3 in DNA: TGTGCCAGCAGCTTGTTAGGGGGCCACGAGCTGTTTTTT.